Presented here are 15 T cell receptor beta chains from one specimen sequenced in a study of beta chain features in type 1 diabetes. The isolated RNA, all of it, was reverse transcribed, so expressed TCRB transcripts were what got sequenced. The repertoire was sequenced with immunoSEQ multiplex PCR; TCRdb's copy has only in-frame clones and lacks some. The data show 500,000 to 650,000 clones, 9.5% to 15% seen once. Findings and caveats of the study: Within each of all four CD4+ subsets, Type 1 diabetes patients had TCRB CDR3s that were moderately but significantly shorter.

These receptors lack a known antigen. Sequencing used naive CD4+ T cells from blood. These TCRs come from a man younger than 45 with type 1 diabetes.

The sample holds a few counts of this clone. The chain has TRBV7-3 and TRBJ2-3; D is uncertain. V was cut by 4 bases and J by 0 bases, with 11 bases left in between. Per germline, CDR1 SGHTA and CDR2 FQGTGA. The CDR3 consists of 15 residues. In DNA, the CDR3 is TGTGCCAGCAGCTCTGACATTTCTAGCACAGATACGCAGTATTTT. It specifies CASSSDISSTDTQYF.

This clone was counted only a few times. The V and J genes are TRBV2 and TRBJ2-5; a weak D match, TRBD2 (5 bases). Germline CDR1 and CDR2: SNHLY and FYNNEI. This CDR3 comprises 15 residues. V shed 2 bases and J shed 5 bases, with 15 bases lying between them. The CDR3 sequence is CASSEIMDFPETQYF. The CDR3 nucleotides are TGTGCCAGCAGTGAAATCATGGACTTCCCCGAGACCCAGTACTTC.

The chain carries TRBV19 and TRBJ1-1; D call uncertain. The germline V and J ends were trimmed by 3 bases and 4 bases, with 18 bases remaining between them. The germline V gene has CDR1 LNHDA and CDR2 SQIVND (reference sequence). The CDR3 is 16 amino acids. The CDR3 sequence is CASSISFGSATTEAFF. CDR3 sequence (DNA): TGTGCCAGTAGTATCAGTTTCGGTTCTGCGACCACTGAAGCTTTCTTT.

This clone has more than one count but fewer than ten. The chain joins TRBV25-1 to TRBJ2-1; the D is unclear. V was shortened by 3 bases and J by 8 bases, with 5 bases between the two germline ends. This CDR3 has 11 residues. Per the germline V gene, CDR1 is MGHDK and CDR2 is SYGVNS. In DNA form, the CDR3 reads TGTGCCAGCAGTGACATTTATGAGCAGTTCTTC. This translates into CASSDIYEQFF. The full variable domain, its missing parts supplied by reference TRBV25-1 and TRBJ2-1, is EADIYQTPRYLVIGTGKKITLECSQTMGHDKMYWYQQDPGMELHLIHYSYGVNSTEKGDLSSESTVSRIRTEHFPLTLESARPSHTSQYLCASSDIYEQFFGPGTRLTVL.

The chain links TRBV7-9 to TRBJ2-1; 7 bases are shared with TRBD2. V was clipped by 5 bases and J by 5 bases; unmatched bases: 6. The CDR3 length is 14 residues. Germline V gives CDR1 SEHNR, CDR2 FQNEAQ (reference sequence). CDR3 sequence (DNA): TGTGCCAGCAGCCACCCGGGGGGTAACAATGAGCAGTTCTTC. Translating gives CASSHPGGNNEQFF.

CDR3 in amino acids: CASTRGTGVEKLFF. The CDR3 nucleotides read TGTGCCAGCACGAGAGGGACAGGGGTTGAAAAACTGTTTTTT. The rearrangement links TRBV9 to TRBJ1-4, with 10 bases matching TRBD1. With V trimmed by 6 bases and J by 7 bases, 6 bases remained unmatched. This CDR3 region has 14 residues. Germline V gene lookup returns CDR1 SGDLS and CDR2 YYNGEE.

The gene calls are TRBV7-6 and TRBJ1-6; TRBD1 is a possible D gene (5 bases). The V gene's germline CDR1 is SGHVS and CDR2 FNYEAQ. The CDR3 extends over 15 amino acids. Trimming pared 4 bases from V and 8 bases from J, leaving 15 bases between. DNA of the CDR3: TGTGCCAGCAGCTCCTCCTCCGGGGGAGATTCACCCCTCCACTTT. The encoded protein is CASSSSSGGDSPLHF. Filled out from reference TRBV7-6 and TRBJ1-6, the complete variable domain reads GAGVSQSPRYKVTKRGQDVALRCDPISGHVSLYWYRQALGQGPEFLTYFNYEAQQDKSGLPNDRFSAERPEGSISTLTIQRTEQRDSAMYRCASSSSSGGDSPLHFGNGTRLTVT.

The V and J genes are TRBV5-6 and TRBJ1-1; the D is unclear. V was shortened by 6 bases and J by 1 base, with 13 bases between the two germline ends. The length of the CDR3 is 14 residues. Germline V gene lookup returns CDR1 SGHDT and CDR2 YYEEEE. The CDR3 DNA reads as TGTGCCAGCACCGCGGGCCGAGCGAACACTGAAGCTTTCTTT. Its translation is CASTAGRANTEAFF.

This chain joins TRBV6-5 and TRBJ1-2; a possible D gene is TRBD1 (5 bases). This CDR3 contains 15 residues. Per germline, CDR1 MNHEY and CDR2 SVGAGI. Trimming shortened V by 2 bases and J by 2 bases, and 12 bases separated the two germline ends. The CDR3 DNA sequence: TGTGCCAGCAGTTACCCCGTCCGGGGGAACTATGGCTACACCTTC. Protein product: CASSYPVRGNYGYTF.

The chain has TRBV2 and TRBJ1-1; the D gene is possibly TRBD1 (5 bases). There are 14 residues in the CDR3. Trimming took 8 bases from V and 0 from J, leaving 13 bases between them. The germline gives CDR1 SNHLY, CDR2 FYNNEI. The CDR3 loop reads CASPKQALNTEAFF. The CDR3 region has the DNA TGTGCCAGCCCTAAACAGGCTCTGAACACTGAAGCTTTCTTT.

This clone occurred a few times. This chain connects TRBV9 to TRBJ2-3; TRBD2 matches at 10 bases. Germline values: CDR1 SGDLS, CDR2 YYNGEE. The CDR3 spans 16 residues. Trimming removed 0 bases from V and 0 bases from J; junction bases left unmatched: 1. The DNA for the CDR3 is TGTGCCAGCAGCGTAGCTAGCGGGGGAAGCACAGATACGCAGTATTTT. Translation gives CASSVASGGSTDTQYF.

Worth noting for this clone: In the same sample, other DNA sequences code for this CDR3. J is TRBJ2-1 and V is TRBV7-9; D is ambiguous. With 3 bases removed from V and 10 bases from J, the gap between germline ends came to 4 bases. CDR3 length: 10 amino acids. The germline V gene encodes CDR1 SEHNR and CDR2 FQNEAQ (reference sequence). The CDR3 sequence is CASSFGEQFF. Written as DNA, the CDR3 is TGTGCCAGCAGCTTCGGGGAGCAGTTCTTC.

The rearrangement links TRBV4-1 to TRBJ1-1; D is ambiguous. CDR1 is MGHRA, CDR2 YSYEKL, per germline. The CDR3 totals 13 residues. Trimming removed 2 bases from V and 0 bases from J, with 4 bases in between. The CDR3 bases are TGCGCCAGCAGCCAAAAGGTGAACACTGAAGCTTTCTTT. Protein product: CASSQKVNTEAFF.

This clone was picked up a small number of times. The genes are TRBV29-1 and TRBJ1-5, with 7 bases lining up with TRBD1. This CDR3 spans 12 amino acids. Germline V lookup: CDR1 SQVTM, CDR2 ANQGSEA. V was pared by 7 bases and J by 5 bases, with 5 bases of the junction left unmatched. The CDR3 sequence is CSGGDSYQPQHF. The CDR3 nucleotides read TGCAGCGGGGGGGACAGCTATCAGCCCCAGCATTTT.

Here the CDR3 DNA reads TGCGCCAGCAGCCAAGAGACCGGGGCCGACAATCAGCCCCAGCATTTT. Residues: CASSQETGADNQPQHF. The chain joins TRBV4-3 to TRBJ1-5; maybe TRBD1 (5 bases). The CDR3 totals 16 residues. V lost 0 bases, J lost 3 bases, and 12 bases lay in between. Germline CDR1 LGHNA, CDR2 YSLEER.